This T cell receptor (beta chain) was sequenced for a study of blood T cell repertoires in COVID-19. Whole-study context: Samples of COVID-19 (acute and convalescent) were obtained from the United States, Italy and Spain. From T cells, B-cell-depleted T cells, or PBMCs came the material, which was cDNA or gDNA.

V was trimmed by 8 bases and J by 1 base, leaving 6 bases between them. The germline CDR1 and CDR2 sequences are LGHDT and YNNKEL (reference sequence). This CDR3 spans 13 amino acids. Per the study methods: Amplification of reference gene primers was used by the study to estimate nucleated cell counts. Assay used: immunoSEQ multiplex PCR; TCRdb lists only in-frame clones, some missing. The DNA gave D and trimming, while V, J and clone size come from that table. The sample carries about 43,000 clones, under 85% recorded once. This clone came up a few times. The sample consisted of peripheral blood. The chain is built from TRBV3-1 (or the pseudogene TRBV3-2) and TRBJ2-6; TRBD2 might be the D (5 bases). This receptor was identified in an elderly man in a cohort sampled during active COVID-19. The CDR3 sequence is CASGSSGANVLTF. DNA for the CDR3: TGTGCCAGCGGGAGTTCTGGGGCCAACGTCCTGACTTTC.